One sample yielded the 13 T cell receptor beta chains listed below, sequenced in a study of blood T cell repertoires in COVID-19. Repertoires were generated with immunoSEQ multiplex PCR, while TCRdb's copy carries only in-frame clones and drops some. The sample includes around 78,000 clones, 86% of them seen just once. Material: peripheral blood. The receptor set was obtained from a woman aged 60 to 75 with acute or convalescent COVID-19.

The chain recombines TRBV5-1 with TRBJ2-2; D might be TRBD2 (5 bases). The CDR3 has 14 residues. Trimming stripped 8 bases from V and 2 bases from J, with 13 bases between. Germline CDR1 and CDR2: SGHRS and YFSETQ. The CDR3 DNA reads as TGCGCCAGTTCCATAGGAGGTAACACCGGGGAGCTGTTTTTT. It encodes CASSIGGNTGELFF.

CDR3 sequence: CASGQNYGYTF. The CDR3 DNA reads TGTGCCAGCGGCCAGAACTATGGCTACACCTTC. The chain combines TRBV28 with TRBJ1-2; D unresolved. CDR3 size: 11 residues. The V gene's germline CDR1 is MDHEN and CDR2 SYDVKM. V lost 8 bases and J 2 bases, leaving 6 bases between the germline ends.

This sequence joins TRBV28 and TRBJ1-4; a weak D match, TRBD1 (6 bases). V dropped 3 bases and J dropped 7 bases, with 15 bases sitting between them. The CDR3 consists of 15 residues. Germline V lookup: CDR1 MDHEN, CDR2 SYDVKM. The CDR3 region has the DNA TGTGCCAGCAGTTTTTGGGGGGGCGCGGGTGAAAAACTGTTTTTT. As protein: CASSFWGGAGEKLFF.

The chain combines TRBV19 with TRBJ1-1, with 9 bases that match TRBD1. Germline loops: CDR1 LNHDA, CDR2 SQIVND (reference sequence). The V gene end was trimmed by 7 bases and the J gene end by 1 base; junction bases not matched to a gene: 10. The CDR3 consists of 16 residues. The CDR3 loop is CASNKGTGFGNTEAFF. The DNA for the CDR3 is TGTGCCAGTAACAAGGGGACAGGGTTTGGGAACACTGAAGCTTTCTTT.

The chain carries TRBV7-2 and TRBJ2-1, with 10 bases aligning to TRBD2. This CDR3 has 15 amino acids. In germline, CDR1 is SGHTA, CDR2 FQGNSA. With V trimmed by 4 bases and J by 6 bases, 6 bases remained unmatched. The CDR3 loop reads CASSWTSGATNEQFF. Here the CDR3 DNA reads TGTGCCAGCAGCTGGACTAGCGGAGCTACCAATGAGCAGTTCTTC.

The chain links TRBV29-1 to TRBJ2-7; perhaps TRBD2 as D (6 bases). The V end lost 3 bases, the J end lost 4 bases, and 19 bases lay between the germline ends. CDR1 SQVTM and CDR2 ANQGSEA come from the germline V gene. The CDR3 covers 15 residues. CDR3 DNA: TGCAGCGTTGAGTTTGGACCGCGGCGGGAATACGAGCAGTACTTC. Translated: CSVEFGPRREYEQYF.

This chain connects TRBV27 to TRBJ1-2, with a tentative D call TRBD1 (6 bases). Germline V CDR1 and CDR2: MNHEY, SMNVEV (reference sequence). The length of the CDR3 is 13 residues. V shed 3 bases and J shed 6 bases, with 11 bases lying between them. CDR3 residues: CASSFQGWHGYTF. In DNA, the CDR3 is TGTGCCAGCAGTTTTCAGGGGTGGCATGGCTACACCTTC.

The chain couples TRBV7-2 to TRBJ2-1; 7 nucleotides agree with TRBD2. CDR1 and CDR2 (germline): SGHTA, FQGNSA. J lost 2 bases, V lost 5 bases, and 6 bases had no gene match. The CDR3 runs 15 residues. The CDR3 DNA reads as TGTGCCAGCAGCCCTTTGGCGGGGGCCTACAATGAGCAGTTCTTC. It specifies CASSPLAGAYNEQFF. Drawing the rest from reference TRBV7-2 and TRBJ2-1, the complete variable domain is GAGVSQSPSNKVTEKGKDVELRCDPISGHTALYWYRQSLGQGLEFLIYFQGNSAPDKSGLPSDRFSAERTGGSVSTLTIQRTQQEDSAVYLCASSPLAGAYNEQFFGPGTRLTVL.

The chain is built from TRBV11-1 and TRBJ2-3, with D unresolved. CDR3 length: 11 amino acids. Germline V gives CDR1 SGHAT, CDR2 FQDESV (reference sequence). With 4 bases removed from V and 5 bases from J, the gap between germline ends came to 4 bases. This chain's CDR3 is CASSSRDTQYF. CDR3 in DNA: TGTGCCAGCAGCTCTAGAGATACGCAGTATTTT.

The gene calls are TRBV3-1 (or the pseudogene TRBV3-2) and TRBJ1-1, with 7 bases that match TRBD1. The CDR3 has 18 amino acids. Germline V gives CDR1 LGHDT, CDR2 YNNKEL (reference sequence). V shed 0 bases and J 0 bases; nucleotides not matched to a gene: 10. CDR3 sequence (DNA): TGTGCCAGCAGCCAAGATCTTGGGACAGACAAAATGAACACTGAAGCTTTCTTT. Protein: CASSQDLGTDKMNTEAFF.

The chain is built from TRBV3-1 (or the pseudogene TRBV3-2) and TRBJ1-2; 7 bases line up with TRBD1. This CDR3 is built from 13 residues. The germline V gene encodes CDR1 LGHDT and CDR2 YNNKEL (reference sequence). J lost 5 bases, V lost 0 bases, and 0 bases had no gene match. Here the CDR3 DNA reads TGTGCCAGCAGCCAAGAGGACAGGTATGGCTACACCTTC. Its translation: CASSQEDRYGYTF.

The chain recombines TRBV6-2 or TRBV6-3 with TRBJ2-3; 8 positions match TRBD2. Germline V gene lookup returns CDR1 MNHEY and CDR2 SVGEGT. The CDR3 extends over 16 amino acids. After removal of 5 bases from V and 1 base from J, the junction contained 8 bases not matched to a gene. The CDR3 bases are TGTGCCAGCAGTCCGTCGGGGGGGTTCGGCACAGATACGCAGTATTTT. Translated: CASSPSGGFGTDTQYF.

CDR3 region: CASPREGNTEAFF. The CDR3 nucleotides are TGCGCCAGCCCCAGGGAGGGGAACACTGAAGCTTTCTTT. The chain is built from TRBV5-1 and TRBJ1-1, with D perhaps matching TRBD1 (5 bases). V was shortened by 7 bases and J by 1 base, with 11 bases between the two germline ends. Germline CDR1 reads SGHRS; CDR2 reads YFSETQ. This CDR3 has 13 amino acids.